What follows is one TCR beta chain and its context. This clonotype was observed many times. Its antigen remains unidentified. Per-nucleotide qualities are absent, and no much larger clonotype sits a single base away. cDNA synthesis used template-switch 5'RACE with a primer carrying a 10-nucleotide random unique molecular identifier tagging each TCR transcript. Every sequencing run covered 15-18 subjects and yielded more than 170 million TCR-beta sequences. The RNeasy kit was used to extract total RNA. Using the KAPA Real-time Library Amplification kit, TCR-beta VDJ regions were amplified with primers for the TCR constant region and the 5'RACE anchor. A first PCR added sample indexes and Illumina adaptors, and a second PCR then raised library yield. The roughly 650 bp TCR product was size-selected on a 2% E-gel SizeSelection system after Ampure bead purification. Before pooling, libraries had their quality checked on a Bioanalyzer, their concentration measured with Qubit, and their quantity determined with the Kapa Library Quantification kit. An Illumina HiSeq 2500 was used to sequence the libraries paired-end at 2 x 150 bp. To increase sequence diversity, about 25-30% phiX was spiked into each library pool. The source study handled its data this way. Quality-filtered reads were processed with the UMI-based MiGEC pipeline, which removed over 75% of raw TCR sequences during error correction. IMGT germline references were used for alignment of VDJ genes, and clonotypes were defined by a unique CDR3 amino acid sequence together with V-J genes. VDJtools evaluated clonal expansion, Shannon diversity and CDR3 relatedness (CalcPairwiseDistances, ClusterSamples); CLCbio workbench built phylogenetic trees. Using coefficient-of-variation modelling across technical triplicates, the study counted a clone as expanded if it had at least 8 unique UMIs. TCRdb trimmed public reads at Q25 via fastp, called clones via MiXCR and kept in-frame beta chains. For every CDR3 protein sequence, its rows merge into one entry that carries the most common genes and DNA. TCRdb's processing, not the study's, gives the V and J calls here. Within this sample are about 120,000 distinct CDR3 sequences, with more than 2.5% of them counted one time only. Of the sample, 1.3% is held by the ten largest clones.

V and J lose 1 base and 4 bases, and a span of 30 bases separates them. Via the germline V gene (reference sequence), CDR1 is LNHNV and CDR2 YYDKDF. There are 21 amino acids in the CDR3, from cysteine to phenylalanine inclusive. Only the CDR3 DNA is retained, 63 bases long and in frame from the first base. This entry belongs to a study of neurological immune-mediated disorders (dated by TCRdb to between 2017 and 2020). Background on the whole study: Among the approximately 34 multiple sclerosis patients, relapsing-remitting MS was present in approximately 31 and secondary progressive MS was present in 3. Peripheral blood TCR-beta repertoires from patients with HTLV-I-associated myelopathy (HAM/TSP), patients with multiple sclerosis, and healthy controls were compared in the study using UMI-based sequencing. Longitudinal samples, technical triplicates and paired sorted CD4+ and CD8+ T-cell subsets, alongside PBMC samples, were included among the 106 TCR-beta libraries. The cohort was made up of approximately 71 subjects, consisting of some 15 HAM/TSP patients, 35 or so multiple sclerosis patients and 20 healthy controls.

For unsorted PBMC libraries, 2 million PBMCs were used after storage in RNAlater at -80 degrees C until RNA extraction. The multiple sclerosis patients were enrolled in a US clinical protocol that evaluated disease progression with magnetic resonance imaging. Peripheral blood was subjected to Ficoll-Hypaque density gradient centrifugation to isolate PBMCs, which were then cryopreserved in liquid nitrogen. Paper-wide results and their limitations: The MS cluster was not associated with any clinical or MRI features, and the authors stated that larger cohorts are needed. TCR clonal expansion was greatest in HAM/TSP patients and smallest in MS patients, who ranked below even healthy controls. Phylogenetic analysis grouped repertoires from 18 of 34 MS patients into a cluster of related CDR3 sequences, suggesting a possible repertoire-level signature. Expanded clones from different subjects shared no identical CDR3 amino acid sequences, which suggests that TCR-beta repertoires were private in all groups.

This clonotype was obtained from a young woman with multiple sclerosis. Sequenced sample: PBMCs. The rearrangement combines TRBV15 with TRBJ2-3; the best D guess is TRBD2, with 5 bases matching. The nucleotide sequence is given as TGTGCCACCAGCAGAGGGAACGTTCCCTTCGAGGGCTTGAGTACAGCAGATACGCAGTATTTT. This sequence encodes CATSRGNVPFEGLSTADTQYF.